This record covers a single T cell receptor (beta chain). Its antigen is currently unknown. The data derive from a study of T cells in localized non-small cell lung cancer. Overall study findings and caveats: Longer overall survival was associated with a higher density of T cells in the blood. Uninvolved adjacent lung had higher T cell clonality than tumor and all other tissues. Of the top 100 tumor clones, median around 55 were in adjacent lung, about 30 among its top 100.

Germline V gene sequence: CDR1 MNHNS, CDR2 SASEGT. CDR3 length equals 15 residues. The ends lost 1 base at V and 7 bases at J; junction bases unmatched: 10. TCRdb's table, derived via immunoSEQ multiplex PCR, lists solely in-frame clones and lacks some. This table holds under 70,000 clones, about nine tenths found once. The gene calls are TRBV6-1 and TRBJ2-7, with TRBD1 matching 7 bases. This sample comprised peripheral blood, obtained before any cancer treatment. The sequence derives from a woman between 40 and 69 years old with stage I lung adenocarcinoma. The CDR3: CASSEGGTVVGEQYF. The CDR3 coding sequence is TGTGCCAGCAGTGAAGGGGGGACAGTTGTAGGGGAGCAGTACTTC.